This TCR beta chain was retrieved from a study of shared clonotypes between healthy human individuals. Study at large: CD4 naive cells filled three plates per donor, CD4 memory three, CD8 naive two and CD8 memory one.

Study conclusions and caveats: The study's rarefaction showed incomplete sorted-subset sequencing despite large depth. Clonotypes shared by all four donors outscored non-shared clonotypes in generation probability.

As concerns this clone: Its antigen is as yet unknown.

CD45RO-negative cells were positively selected for CCR7, leaving out terminally differentiated effector memory CD45RA+ cells. Libraries were prepared by immunoSEQ multiplex PCR; TCRdb keeps only in-frame clonotypes and omits some of them. The data hold about 2.1 million clones, with 85% to 95% observed a single time. Germline V CDR1 and CDR2: LNHDA, SQIVND (reference sequence). The CDR3 has 15 amino acids. The trim removed 7 bases at V and 1 base at J, leaving 9 bases unmatched. The receptor was isolated from a man between 18 and 29 years old in good health. Some clones in this sample may be carry-over from other donors' samples. Sequenced material: naive CD8+ T cells from PBMCs. The V call is TRBV19, the J call TRBJ2-7; TRBD2 agrees at 8 bases. The chain's CDR3 is CASKVGAGGSYEQYF. For the CDR3, the DNA is TGTGCCAGTAAGGTGGGTGCGGGAGGTTCCTACGAGCAGTACTTC.